Only a few counts were recorded for the clone carrying this TCR beta chain. Its target is not known. Trimming took off 4 bases at V and 0 bases at J, with 19 bases between the two ends. The CDR3 is 18 residues long. The entry originates in a study of T cells after yellow fever vaccination. Whole-study context: The SMART-Seq v4 Ultra Low Input method served to prepare the low-cell-number fractions.

Broader study findings: Abundant clonotypes from the bulk population could contaminate FACS-sorted repertoires.

By 5'RACE template switching, TCR cDNA was produced, with a universal primer site and UMIs added in the process. MiXCR was run by TCRdb on the 5' RACE reads, yielding one entry per CDR3 protein. The profile shows some 220,000 distinct CDR3 sequences, 3% to 4% of them singletons. The chain is built from TRBV12-3 or TRBV12-4 and TRBJ2-1; the D call may be TRBD1 or TRBD2 (5 bases each). This TCR came from a man between 18 and 35 years old who received the YFV17D yellow fever vaccine. The sequencing used CD4+ T cells sorted from PBMCs, collected 10 days after the yellow fever booster vaccination. DNA for the CDR3: TGTGCCAGCAGTTGGGACCTACGAAGACGGAGCTCCTACAATGAGCAGTTCTTC. This codes for CASSWDLRRRSSYNEQFF.